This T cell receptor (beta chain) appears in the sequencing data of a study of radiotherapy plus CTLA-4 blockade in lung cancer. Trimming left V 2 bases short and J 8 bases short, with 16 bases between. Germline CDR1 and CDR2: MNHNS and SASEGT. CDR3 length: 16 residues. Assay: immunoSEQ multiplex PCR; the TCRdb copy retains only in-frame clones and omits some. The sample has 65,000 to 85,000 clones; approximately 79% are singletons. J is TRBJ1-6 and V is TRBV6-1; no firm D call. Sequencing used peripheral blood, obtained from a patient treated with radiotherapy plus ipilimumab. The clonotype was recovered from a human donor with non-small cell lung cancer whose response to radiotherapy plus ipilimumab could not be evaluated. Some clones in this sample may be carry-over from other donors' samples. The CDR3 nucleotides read TGTGCCAGCAGTGAATCAGGAGGTGGGAATTATTCACCCCTCCACTTT. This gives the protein CASSESGGGNYSPLHF.